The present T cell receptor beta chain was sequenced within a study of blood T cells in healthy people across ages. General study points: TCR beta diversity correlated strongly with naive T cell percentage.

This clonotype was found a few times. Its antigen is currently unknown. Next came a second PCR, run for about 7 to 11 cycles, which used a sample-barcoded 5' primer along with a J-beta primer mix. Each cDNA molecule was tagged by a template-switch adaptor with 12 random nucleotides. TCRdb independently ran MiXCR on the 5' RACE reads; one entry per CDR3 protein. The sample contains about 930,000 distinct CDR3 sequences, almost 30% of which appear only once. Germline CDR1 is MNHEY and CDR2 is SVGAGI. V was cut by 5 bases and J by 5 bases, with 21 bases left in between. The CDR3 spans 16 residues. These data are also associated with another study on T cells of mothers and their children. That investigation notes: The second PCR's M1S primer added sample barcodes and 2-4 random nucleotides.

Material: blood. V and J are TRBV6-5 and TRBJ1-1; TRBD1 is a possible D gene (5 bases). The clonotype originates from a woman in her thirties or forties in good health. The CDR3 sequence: CASSLRPGPMGTEAFF. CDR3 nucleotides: TGTGCCAGCAGTCTTAGACCGGGACCTATGGGGACTGAAGCTTTCTTT.